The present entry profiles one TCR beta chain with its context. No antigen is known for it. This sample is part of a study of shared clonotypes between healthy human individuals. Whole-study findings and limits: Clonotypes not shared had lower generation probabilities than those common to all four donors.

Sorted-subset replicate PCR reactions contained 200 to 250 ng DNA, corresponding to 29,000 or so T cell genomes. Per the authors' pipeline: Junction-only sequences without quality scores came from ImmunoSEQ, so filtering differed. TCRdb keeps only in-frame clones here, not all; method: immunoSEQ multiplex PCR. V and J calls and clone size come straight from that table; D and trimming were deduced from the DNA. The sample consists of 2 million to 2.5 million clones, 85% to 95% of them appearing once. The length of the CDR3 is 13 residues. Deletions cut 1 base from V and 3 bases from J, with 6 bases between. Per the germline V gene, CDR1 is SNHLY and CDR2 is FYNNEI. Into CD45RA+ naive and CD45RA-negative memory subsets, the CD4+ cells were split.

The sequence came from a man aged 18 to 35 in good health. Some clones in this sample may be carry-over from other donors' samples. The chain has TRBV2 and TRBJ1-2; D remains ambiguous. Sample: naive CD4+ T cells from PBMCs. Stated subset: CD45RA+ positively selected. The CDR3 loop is CASSEENYYGYTF. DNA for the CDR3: TGTGCCAGCAGTGAAGAAAACTACTATGGCTACACCTTC. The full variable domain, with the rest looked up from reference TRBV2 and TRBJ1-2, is EPEVTQTPSHQVTQMGQEVILRCVPISNHLYFYWYRQILGQKVEFLVSFYNNEISEKSEIFDDQFSVERPDGSNFTLKIRSTKLEDSAMYFCASSEENYYGYTFGSGTRLTVV.